This TCR beta chain was sequenced for a study of blood T cell repertoires in COVID-19. The J segment lost 0 bases and the V segment lost 5 bases, leaving 12 bases of the junction unmatched. Germline CDR1 and CDR2: SGHTA and FQGNSA. This CDR3 region has 18 residues. Source study methods: Researchers report that nucleated cell counts were estimated from reference gene primer amplification. Profiled with immunoSEQ multiplex PCR; TCRdb holds only in-frame clones, not every one. V and J calls and clone size come straight from that table; D and trimming were deduced from the DNA. The repertoire consists of some 300,000 clones, with around 89% occurring once and the leading ten covering about 6%. Seattle patients were enrolled while actively infected and followed longitudinally.

The sequence was obtained from a woman in her forties or fifties with COVID-19, enrolled during active disease. Source material: peripheral blood. This rearrangement joins TRBV7-2 to TRBJ1-4, with 7 bases matching TRBD1. CDR3 DNA: TGTGCCAGCAGCAAAGGGACAGCCTTTAGGACAACTAATGAAAAACTGTTTTTT. Its translation: CASSKGTAFRTTNEKLFF.